This T cell receptor beta chain is drawn from a study of T cells in Graves' hyperthyroidism and ophthalmopathy. Amplified TCR beta CDR3 regions came from RNA transcripts. The HTBI primer set was used in a first-round RT-PCR of the TCR CDR3. TCRdb re-called the multiplex PCR reads with MiXCR, one entry per CDR3 protein. The sample lists over 400,000 distinct CDR3 sequences, about 20% occurring once. Ophthalmopathy in the patients scored at least 3 on Clinical Activity Score and at least 4 on NOSPECS grade, lasting under 3 months. This clonotype was recorded a few times. Per the germline V gene, CDR1 is SGHRS and CDR2 is YFSETQ. J was trimmed by 1 base and V by 7 bases; bases with no gene match: 15. This CDR3 comprises 18 residues.

The sequencing input was blood. The chain couples TRBV5-1 to TRBJ2-1, with 9 bases that match TRBD2. The sequence was collected from a woman in her seventies with Graves' ophthalmopathy. The CDR3 region is CASCPAKVAGGSYNEQFF. As DNA, the CDR3 is TGCGCCAGCTGTCCTGCGAAGGTGGCGGGAGGGTCCTACAATGAGCAGTTCTTC. Full variable domain (rest looked up from reference TRBV5-1 and TRBJ2-1): KAGVTQTPRYLIKTRGQQVTLSCSPISGHRSVSWYQQTPGQGLQFLFEYFSETQRNKGNFPGRFSGRQFSNSRSEMNVSTLELGDSALYLCASCPAKVAGGSYNEQFFGPGTRLTVL.